This T cell receptor (beta chain) was captured in a study of OX40 agonist ivuxolimab in advanced cancers. About the research overall: Of the patients, three showed partial responses, one with hepatocellular carcinoma and two with cutaneous melanoma.

Generated by immunoSEQ multiplex PCR, the TCRdb table keeps only in-frame clones and is missing some. The sample consists of roughly 66,000 clones, nearly 90% of them appearing once. This clone is a singleton in its sample. There are 13 residues in the CDR3. Germline CDR1 and CDR2: SEHNR and FQNEAQ (reference sequence). Trimming removed 0 bases from V and 9 bases from J, with 12 bases in between. The source material was CD4+ or CD8+ T cells sorted from blood, sampled in a trial of the OX40 agonist ivuxolimab. This TCR derives from an adult with an advanced solid tumor such as melanoma, head and neck, liver or kidney cancer. J is TRBJ2-7 and V is TRBV7-9; D is uncertain. The CDR3 protein is CASSLADGGWQYF. CDR3 sequence (DNA): TGTGCCAGCAGCTTAGCGGACGGTGGCTGGCAGTACTTC.